The following is a T cell receptor beta chain sequence with its context. The antigen remains unidentified. Germline CDR1 reads MDHEN; CDR2 reads SYDVKM. The CDR3 totals 14 residues. The ends lost 6 bases at V and 9 bases at J; junction bases unmatched: 8. Sequenced material consisted of expressed TCRB transcripts (all of the isolated RNA was reverse transcribed). Using immunoSEQ multiplex PCR, the repertoire was profiled, and TCRdb retains in-frame clones only, with some absent. This sample has 600,000 to 700,000 clones; 9.5% to 15% occur once, and the top ten carry 0.095% to 0.15%. This sample stems from a study of beta chain features in type 1 diabetes. Study findings and constraints: Type 1 diabetes patients had moderately but significantly shorter TCRB CDR3s in all four CD4+ subsets.

This chain connects TRBV28 to TRBJ1-6; 7 bases are shared with TRBD1. This receptor was obtained from a man between 25 and 39 years old with type 1 diabetes. Specimen: naive CD4+ T cells from blood. The CDR3: CASRSGTVVSPLHF. The CDR3, as DNA: TGTGCCAGCAGATCCGGGACAGTGGTTTCACCCCTCCACTTT.